This TCR beta chain was observed in a study of T cell responses to AZD1222 COVID-19 vaccine. Looking at the study overall: Pooling was applied to second doses at about 4 or about 12 weeks. Whole-study results and caveats: Per reports, nearly half of all spike-specific TCRs target regions that are unmutated in variants. Among AZD1222 vaccinees, only six or seven were seropositive at baseline.

Libraries were prepared by immunoSEQ multiplex PCR; TCRdb keeps only in-frame clonotypes and omits some of them. The table lists around 110,000 clones, 85% to 95% of them singletons. Germline values: CDR1 LGHDT, CDR2 YNNKEL (reference sequence). The CDR3 contains 15 residues. V lost 4 bases and J lost 4; bases outside the gene matches: 7. Concerning this clone itself: The antigen is unknown.

The source material was peripheral blood, sampled on day 0 of AZD1222 vaccination. This TCR was recovered from an adult in good health. V usage is TRBV3-1 (or the pseudogene TRBV3-2) and J usage is TRBJ2-1; TRBD2 aligns across 7 bases. The CDR3 protein is CASSLGLLRYNEQFF. The CDR3 region has the DNA TGTGCCAGCAGCCTGGGACTACTACGATACAATGAGCAGTTCTTC.